This record concerns one T cell receptor beta chain sequence. These data belong to a study of T cells after somatic rescue of genetic block. CDR1 SGDLS and CDR2 YYNGEE come from the germline V gene. V was cut by 0 bases and J by 1 base, with 3 bases left in between. This CDR3 comprises 13 residues. The data were produced by immunoSEQ multiplex PCR, yet TCRdb's version contains in-frame clones alone and is incomplete. The data show 65,000 to 70,000 clones, with around 90% seen just once and less than 3.5% held by the top ten. The specimen was peripheral blood mononuclear cells (PBMCs). J is TRBJ2-3 and V is TRBV9; D uncertain. This clonotype originated in a man aged 35-49 years. The CDR3 DNA reads TGTGCCAGCAGCGTAGGTGGCACAGATACGCAGTATTTT. Encoded protein: CASSVGGTDTQYF.